This passage covers 10 T cell receptor beta chains from one sample sequenced in a study of cytomegalovirus exposure and HLA in healthy donors listed by TCRdb under 2017. Library prep was done by the immunoSEQ multiplex PCR assay. A mixture of 60 forward primers for TCR Vbeta segments and 13 reverse primers for TCR Jbeta segments was used in the multiplex PCR. TCRdb's version of the immuneACCESS table is confined to in-frame rearrangements and falls short of the full clone set. An unresolved V gene accounts for under half of the shortfall where checked; the remainder is of unknown origin. Counted in this sample were under 250,000 clones; roughly 78% of them appeared once. The biggest ten clones account for 0.4% to 0.6% of the sample. Specimen: PBMCs. The receptors were sampled from a boy aged 5-17 years in good health and CMV-seronegative.

This clone has a single count. The chain has TRBV30 and TRBJ1-2; 10 nucleotides match TRBD1. Germline V gene sequence: CDR1 GTSNPN, CDR2 SVGIG (reference sequence). The CDR3 contains 14 residues. V was clipped by 0 bases and J by 7 bases; unmatched bases: 5. In DNA, the CDR3 is TGTGCCTGGAGTGTAGGAGGACAGGGGGGTGGCTACACCTTC. Its translation: CAWSVGGQGGGYTF.

The chain combines TRBV2 with TRBJ1-3; possibly TRBD1 for D (5 bases). Trimming left V 7 bases short and J 2 bases short, with 15 bases between. The CDR3 length is 15 residues. Per the germline V gene, CDR1 is SNHLY and CDR2 is FYNNEI. CDR3 region: CASNHPQVAGNTIYF. The CDR3 region has the DNA TGTGCCAGCAACCACCCACAGGTGGCTGGAAACACCATATATTTT.

V gene TRBV15 combines with J gene TRBJ2-7, with unresolved D. CDR1 and CDR2 from the germline V gene are LNHNV and YYDKDF (reference sequence). The germline V and J ends were trimmed by 0 bases and 2 bases, with 8 bases remaining between them. The CDR3 has 14 residues. As DNA, the CDR3 is TGTGCCACCAGCAGAGAATCCCCCGCCTACGAGCAGTACTTC. Residues: CATSRESPAYEQYF.

This clone was detected a few times. The V and J genes are TRBV11-2 and TRBJ1-2, with a weak D call TRBD1 (6 bases). CDR3 length: 15 residues. V was clipped by 4 bases and J by 4 bases, with 16 bases between them. Per germline, CDR1 SGHAT and CDR2 FQNNGV. The CDR3 protein is CASSSPITGIYGYTF. The CDR3, as DNA: TGTGCCAGCAGCTCCCCCATCACAGGGATCTATGGCTACACCTTC. Drawing the rest from reference TRBV11-2 and TRBJ1-2, the complete variable domain is EAGVAQSPRYKIIEKRQSVAFWCNPISGHATLYWYQQILGQGPKLLIQFQNNGVVDDSQLPKDRFSAERLKGVDSTLKIQPAKLEDSAVYLCASSSPITGIYGYTFGSGTRLTVV.

This sequence joins TRBV27 and TRBJ2-7; the match to TRBD2 covers 9 bases. Germline lookup yields CDR1 MNHEY and CDR2 SMNVEV (reference sequence). The CDR3 spans 15 residues. V lost 6 bases and J lost 0; bases outside the gene matches: 6. For the CDR3, the DNA is TGTGCCAGCAGCTGGGGACTAGCTGGCTCCTACGAGCAGTACTTC. Its protein product is CASSWGLAGSYEQYF.

This chain uses TRBV19 with TRBJ2-6, with D hard to call. This CDR3 has 16 amino acids. The germline V gene encodes CDR1 LNHDA and CDR2 SQIVND (reference sequence). The V end was cut by 1 base, the J end by 0 bases, with 7 bases between. CDR3 sequence reads: CASSIGLFSGANVLTF. In nucleotides, the CDR3 is TGTGCCAGTAGTATAGGGCTGTTCTCTGGGGCCAACGTCCTGACTTTC. The whole variable domain, remainder taken from reference TRBV19 and TRBJ2-6, is DGGITQSPKYLFRKEGQNVTLSCEQNLNHDAMYWYRQDPGQGLRLIYYSQIVNDFQKGDIAEGYSVSREKKESFPLTVTSAQKNPTAFYLCASSIGLFSGANVLTFGAGSRLTVL.

This sequence joins TRBV5-1 and TRBJ2-5; 8 positions agree with TRBD2. The CDR3 covers 15 residues. The V gene end was trimmed by 0 bases and the J gene end by 3 bases; junction bases not matched to a gene: 4. Germline CDR1 reads SGHRS; CDR2 reads YFSETQ. CDR3 sequence reads: CASSLDPAGEETQYF. The CDR3 bases are TGCGCCAGCAGCTTGGATCCAGCGGGGGAAGAGACCCAGTACTTC. The full variable domain, in which reference TRBV5-1 and TRBJ2-5 provide the parts outside the CDR3, is KAGVTQTPRYLIKTRGQQVTLSCSPISGHRSVSWYQQTPGQGLQFLFEYFSETQRNKGNFPGRFSGRQFSNSRSEMNVSTLELGDSALYLCASSLDPAGEETQYFGPGTRLLVL.

This chain joins TRBV6-5 and TRBJ2-7; 9 bases are shared with TRBD1. V lost 6 bases and J lost 2; bases outside the gene matches: 5. CDR1 and CDR2 (germline): MNHEY, SVGAGI. This CDR3 has 14 amino acids. The CDR3 DNA sequence: TGTGCCAGCAGGCCCGGGACAGGGCCCTACGAGCAGTACTTC. It yields the protein CASRPGTGPYEQYF.

The genes are TRBV5-1 and TRBJ1-1; the match to TRBD1 covers 9 bases. Germline CDR1 reads SGHRS; CDR2 reads YFSETQ. This CDR3 comprises 16 residues. The trim removed 4 bases at V and 3 bases at J, leaving 10 bases unmatched. CDR3 DNA: TGCGCCAGCAGCAGGGAACAGGGGGCGTCGGACACTGAAGCTTTCTTT. Its protein is CASSREQGASDTEAFF.

This clone was seen more than once but under ten times. V is TRBV5-6 and J is TRBJ1-1; D is undetermined. CDR3 length equals 13 residues. The germline V and J ends were trimmed by 6 bases and 8 bases, with 17 bases remaining between them. Germline V gene sequence: CDR1 SGHDT, CDR2 YYEEEE. CDR3 coding DNA: TGTGCCAGCAAGATAGGTAGCCAAGCCGAAGCTTTCTTT. It encodes CASKIGSQAEAFF. The full variable domain, rest sourced from reference TRBV5-6 and TRBJ1-1, is DAGVTQSPTHLIKTRGQQVTLRCSPKSGHDTVSWYQQALGQGPQFIFQYYEEEERQRGNFPDRFSGHQFPNYSSELNVNALLLGDSALYLCASKIGSQAEAFFGQGTRLTVV.